The 20 T cell receptor beta chains below come from one sample, sequenced in a study of PD-L1 blockade in urothelial cancer. Time point here: pretreatment peripheral blood. This table comes from immunoSEQ multiplex PCR, and its TCRdb copy is limited to in-frame clones, with some not included. The data contain about 39,000 clones, about 89% of them seen just once; the ten biggest clones take up about 11%. The sample consisted of PBMCs, taken around atezolizumab (anti-PD-L1) treatment. These receptors all stem from an older woman with urothelial cancer.

The chain recombines TRBV28 with TRBJ2-7, with 7 bases identical to TRBD2. Germline V gene data show CDR1 as MDHEN and CDR2 as SYDVKM. Trimming removed 0 bases from V and 6 bases from J; junction bases left unmatched: 5. The CDR3 spans 14 residues. CDR3 region: CASSLWGGEGEQYF. The CDR3 DNA reads TGTGCCAGCAGTTTATGGGGGGGGGAGGGCGAGCAGTACTTC.

V gene TRBV5-7 combines with J gene TRBJ2-2; 8 bases map to TRBD2. TRBV5-7 is filed as an ORF, its function uncertain. V shed 4 bases, J shed 5 bases, and the junction held 10 bases outside the gene matches. This CDR3 is built from 16 residues. Written as DNA, the CDR3 is TGTGCCAGCAGCGCGCCGCGGGGGGCAGGGACCGGGGAGCTGTTTTTT. As protein: CASSAPRGAGTGELFF.

J is TRBJ1-2 and V is TRBV14, with no clear D. The V gene's germline CDR1 is SGHDN and CDR2 FVKESK. The CDR3 extends over 13 amino acids. The ends were cut back, 5 bases at V and 5 bases at J, with 12 bases in the middle. CDR3: CASSFIPGYGYTF. The CDR3 bases are TGTGCCAGCAGCTTTATCCCAGGTTATGGCTACACCTTC.

This sequence joins TRBV18 and TRBJ2-7; TRBD2 might be the D (5 bases). V was cut by 2 bases and J by 4 bases, with 12 bases left in between. Germline CDR1 KGHSH, CDR2 LQKENI. The CDR3 totals 14 residues. CDR3 nucleotide sequence: TGTGCCAGCTCACCAGGGTCCCCGGGGTACGAGCAGTACTTC. Its translation: CASSPGSPGYEQYF.

The rearrangement uses TRBV28 and TRBJ1-1; 12 bases map to TRBD1. With 8 bases clipped from V and 4 bases from J, the junction kept 2 bases outside the gene matches. Germline V gene sequence: CDR1 MDHEN, CDR2 SYDVKM. The CDR3 covers 13 residues. CDR3 nucleotide sequence: TGTGCCAGCGGGGACAGGGGGCCCACTGAAGCTTTCTTT. It is translated as CASGDRGPTEAFF.

In this sample, this clone turned up a few times. The gene calls are TRBV5-1 and TRBJ2-7; weak D call: TRBD2 (5 bases). The V gene lost 0 bases and the J gene lost 1 base, with 14 bases spanning the gap. Germline V gene data show CDR1 as SGHRS and CDR2 as YFSETQ. The CDR3 runs to 16 residues. The CDR3 loop reads CASSLAGMSVSYEQYF. DNA for the CDR3: TGCGCCAGCAGCTTGGCGGGGATGAGCGTGTCCTACGAGCAGTACTTC.

This chain uses TRBV19 with TRBJ1-1; D not resolved. The germline V gene encodes CDR1 LNHDA and CDR2 SQIVND (reference sequence). V lost 6 bases, J lost 2 bases, and 13 bases lay in between. CDR3 length: 14 residues. The CDR3 region is CASSHGGLNTEAFF. The DNA of the CDR3 is TGTGCCAGTAGCCACGGAGGATTAAACACTGAAGCTTTCTTT.

The chain recombines TRBV28 with TRBJ1-4; D may be TRBD1 (6 bases). The length of the CDR3 is 16 residues. CDR1 MDHEN and CDR2 SYDVKM come from the germline V gene. V gave up 7 bases and J gave up 8 bases, with 23 bases separating them. The CDR3 reads CASIPGGGLRKEKLFF. The CDR3 DNA reads as TGTGCCAGCATCCCCGGGGGGGGCTTGCGGAAGGAAAAACTGTTTTTT.

The chain is built from TRBV5-1 and TRBJ2-1, with TRBD1 identical over 9 bases. The junction had 6 bases not matched to a gene; V was cut back by 4 bases and J by 4 bases. The germline gives CDR1 SGHRS, CDR2 YFSETQ. The CDR3 is made up of 15 amino acids. The CDR3 is CASSPGQGPYNEQFF. DNA of the CDR3: TGCGCCAGCAGCCCCGGACAGGGGCCTTACAATGAGCAGTTCTTC.

CDR3 residues: CASSQVGRGKIGELFF. The DNA for the CDR3 is TGCGCCAGCAGCCAAGTCGGCAGGGGGAAGATCGGGGAGCTGTTTTTT. V is TRBV4-3 and J is TRBJ2-2; 7 bases agree with TRBD1. Germline V CDR1 and CDR2: LGHNA, YSLEER. The trim removed 1 base at V and 7 bases at J, leaving 9 bases unmatched. The CDR3 extends over 16 amino acids.

This chain uses TRBV7-2 with TRBJ1-2; D gene uncertain. The V end was cut by 1 base, the J end by 2 bases, with 14 bases between. The CDR3 spans 16 residues. Germline V lookup: CDR1 SGHTA, CDR2 FQGNSA. The CDR3 coding sequence is TGTGCCAGCAGCTTAGGGAGGGCGCCGCAAAACTATGGCTACACCTTC. It encodes CASSLGRAPQNYGYTF.

The V gene is TRBV5-1, the J gene TRBJ2-2; tentative D call: TRBD2 (5 bases). V lost 5 bases, J lost 5 bases, and 16 bases lay in between. The CDR3 is made up of 15 amino acids. In germline, CDR1 is SGHRS, CDR2 YFSETQ. Here the CDR3 DNA reads TGCGCCAGCAGGGCCGGGCCCACGGGAACCGGGGAGCTGTTTTTT. Translating it yields CASRAGPTGTGELFF.

About this clone itself: This sample includes further DNA sequences coding for the same CDR3. The rearrangement uses TRBV5-1 and TRBJ2-3; 11 bases are shared with TRBD2. Germline loops: CDR1 SGHRS, CDR2 YFSETQ. This CDR3 has 15 residues. V dropped 1 base and J dropped 3; count of bases not matched to a gene: 1. This CDR3 reads CASSLTSGSTDTQYF. Written as DNA, the CDR3 is TGCGCCAGCAGCTTGACTAGCGGGAGTACAGATACGCAGTATTTT. Drawing the rest from reference TRBV5-1 and TRBJ2-3, the complete variable domain is KAGVTQTPRYLIKTRGQQVTLSCSPISGHRSVSWYQQTPGQGLQFLFEYFSETQRNKGNFPGRFSGRQFSNSRSEMNVSTLELGDSALYLCASSLTSGSTDTQYFGPGTRLTVL.

V is TRBV11-3 and J is TRBJ2-2, with D perhaps matching TRBD1 (6 bases). This CDR3 contains 15 residues. Germline V gives CDR1 SGHNT, CDR2 YENEEA. V was pared by 5 bases and J by 7 bases, with 17 bases between. The CDR3 loop reads CASSPQGRVGGELFF. CDR3 DNA: TGTGCCAGCAGCCCACAGGGTCGCGTCGGCGGGGAGCTGTTTTTT.

V gene TRBV28 combines with J gene TRBJ1-1; TRBD1 is a possible D gene (5 bases). V was cut by 6 bases and J by 0 bases, with 17 bases left in between. This CDR3 has 16 residues. Germline CDR1 and CDR2: MDHEN and SYDVKM. CDR3 DNA: TGTGCCAGCAGCTCCAACAGGTTCTCCGTGAACACTGAAGCTTTCTTT. It encodes CASSSNRFSVNTEAFF.

The V and J genes are TRBV5-6 and TRBJ2-7; no definite D call. In germline, CDR1 is SGHDT, CDR2 YYEEEE. V was pared by 0 bases and J by 3 bases, with 7 bases between. The CDR3 extends over 13 amino acids. The CDR3 here is CASSLGGGYEQYF. CDR3 bases: TGTGCCAGCAGCTTGGGAGGTGGCTACGAGCAGTACTTC.

This chain connects TRBV6-6 to TRBJ2-3; 11 bases line up with TRBD2. The ends lost 5 bases at V and 2 bases at J; junction bases unmatched: 6. The CDR3 loop spans 16 amino acids. Germline-derived CDR1 and CDR2 are MNHNY and SVGAGI (reference sequence). CDR3 loop: CASSGGTSGVTDTQYF. The CDR3 DNA is TGTGCCAGCAGTGGAGGGACTAGCGGCGTCACAGATACGCAGTATTTT.

This chain connects TRBV7-8 to TRBJ2-6, with TRBD2 matching over 11 bases. With 5 bases clipped from V and 2 bases from J, the junction kept 2 bases outside the gene matches. From germline, CDR1 is SGHVS and CDR2 FQNEAQ. The length of the CDR3 is 16 residues. CDR3 sequence reads: CASSTLAGAGANVLTF. CDR3 sequence (DNA): TGTGCCAGCAGCACACTAGCGGGAGCTGGGGCCAACGTCCTGACTTTC.

V gene TRBV6-5 combines with J gene TRBJ2-7; 9 nucleotides line up with TRBD1. Trimming cost V 0 bases and J 3 bases; bases outside gene matches: 0. The length of the CDR3 is 14 residues. Germline values: CDR1 MNHEY, CDR2 SVGAGI. In nucleotides, the CDR3 is TGTGCCAGCAGTTACTCGGACAGGGGCTACGAGCAGTACTTC. It codes for CASSYSDRGYEQYF.

This chain links TRBV29-1 with TRBJ2-7, with D possibly TRBD1 on 6 matching bases. Trimming cost V 5 bases and J 1 base, with 15 bases left between them. CDR3 length equals 14 residues. In germline, CDR1 is SQVTM, CDR2 ANQGSEA. CDR3 region: CSVRRDTNSYEQYF. The CDR3 DNA follows: TGCAGCGTTCGCCGGGACACTAATTCCTACGAGCAGTACTTC.